Shown below are 7 T cell receptor beta chains from a single sample sequenced in a study of blood T cell repertoires in COVID-19. Clones were sequenced by immunoSEQ multiplex PCR, and TCRdb holds only the in-frame ones, with some missing. Of approximately 74,000 clones detected, 84% appear once; the ten largest clones hold less than 45%. The specimen was peripheral blood. These receptors all come from a man between 65 and 85 years old with acute or convalescent COVID-19.

The CDR3 reads CASSLVGQNEQFF. DNA of the CDR3: TGTGCCAGCAGCTTAGTGGGGCAGAATGAGCAGTTCTTC. The chain links TRBV11-2 to TRBJ2-1, with a tentative D call TRBD1 (5 bases). The CDR3 is 13 amino acids. Germline values: CDR1 SGHAT, CDR2 FQNNGV. V lost 1 base and J 7 bases, leaving 8 bases between the germline ends.

The chain recombines TRBV19 with TRBJ2-7; unclear D gene. The germline CDR1 and CDR2 sequences are LNHDA and SQIVND (reference sequence). The V gene lost 6 bases and the J gene lost 2 bases, with 14 bases spanning the gap. The CDR3 length is 14 residues. The CDR3 reads CASSTDLWAYEQYF. CDR3 DNA sequence: TGTGCCAGTAGCACCGACTTGTGGGCCTACGAGCAGTACTTC.

The rearrangement joins TRBV10-3 to TRBJ2-7; 7 nucleotides align to TRBD2. Per the germline V gene, CDR1 is ENHRY and CDR2 is SYGVKD. The CDR3 spans 15 residues. Trimming took 4 bases from V and 5 from J; bases not matched to a gene: 11. DNA of the CDR3: TGTGCCATCAGTGTACGGACTCCGGGGGGACACGAGCAGTACTTC. Amino acids: CAISVRTPGGHEQYF.

The chain combines TRBV30 with TRBJ1-4; the D is unclear. In germline, CDR1 is GTSNPN, CDR2 SVGIG (reference sequence). This CDR3 region has 14 residues. Trimming left V 1 base short and J 4 bases short, with 10 bases between. CDR3 sequence (DNA): TGTGCCTGGAGTGGCGACAATGGTAATGAAAAACTGTTTTTT. Translated, it gives CAWSGDNGNEKLFF.

The V and J genes are TRBV3-1 (or the pseudogene TRBV3-2) and TRBJ2-2; 9 bases agree with TRBD1. The V gene end was trimmed by 5 bases and the J gene end by 7 bases; junction bases not matched to a gene: 11. The CDR3 runs 16 residues. Germline values: CDR1 LGHDT, CDR2 YNNKEL (reference sequence). The CDR3 loop is CASSKRGTGLGGELFF. CDR3 DNA sequence: TGTGCCAGCAGCAAGCGCGGGACAGGGTTGGGCGGGGAGCTGTTTTTT.

This chain joins TRBV7-2 and TRBJ1-2; 8 nucleotides align to TRBD1. Germline assignment: CDR1 SGHTA and CDR2 FQGNSA. V was clipped by 4 bases and J by 5 bases; unmatched bases: 9. This CDR3 has 15 residues. In DNA form, the CDR3 reads TGTGCCAGCAGCTCCCTCCGGACAGGGAAATATGGCTACACCTTC. Amino acid sequence: CASSSLRTGKYGYTF.

The chain is built from TRBV3-1 (or the pseudogene TRBV3-2) and TRBJ1-1, with 7 bases that match TRBD1. The germline CDR1 and CDR2 sequences are LGHDT and YNNKEL (reference sequence). V lost 1 base to trimming and J lost 7 bases; unmatched junction nucleotides: 9. The CDR3 is made up of 15 amino acids. CDR3 nucleotide sequence: TGTGCCAGCAGCCAAGTGAGAAGGGGGCGCGGTGAAGCTTTCTTT. Its translation is CASSQVRRGRGEAFF.